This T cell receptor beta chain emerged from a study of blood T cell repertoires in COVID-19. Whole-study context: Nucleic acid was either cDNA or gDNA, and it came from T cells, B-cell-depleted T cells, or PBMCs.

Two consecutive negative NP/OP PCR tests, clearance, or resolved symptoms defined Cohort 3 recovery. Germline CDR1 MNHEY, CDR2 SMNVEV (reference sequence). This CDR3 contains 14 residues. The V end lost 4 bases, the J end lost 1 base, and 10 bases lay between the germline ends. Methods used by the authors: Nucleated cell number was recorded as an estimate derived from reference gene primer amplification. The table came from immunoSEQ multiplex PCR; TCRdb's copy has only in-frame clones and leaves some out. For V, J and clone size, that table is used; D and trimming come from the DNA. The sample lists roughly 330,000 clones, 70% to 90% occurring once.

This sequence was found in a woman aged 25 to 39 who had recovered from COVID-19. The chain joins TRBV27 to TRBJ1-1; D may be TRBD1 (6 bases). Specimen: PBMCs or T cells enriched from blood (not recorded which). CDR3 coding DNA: TGTGCCAGCAGTTACTCGACAGGGAACACTGAAGCTTTCTTT. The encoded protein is CASSYSTGNTEAFF.